This T cell receptor beta chain was found in a study of blood T cell repertoires in COVID-19. The protocol was immunoSEQ multiplex PCR, while the TCRdb copy is restricted to in-frame clones and leaves out a portion. The data contain 100,000 to 150,000 clones, over 75% of them seen just once; the ten biggest clones take up over 20%. The germline V gene encodes CDR1 SGHAT and CDR2 FQNNGV. The CDR3 runs 13 residues. Trimming removed 7 bases from V and 10 bases from J, with 17 bases in between. The origin of this receptor is a woman aged 80 or over with acute or convalescent COVID-19. The V gene is TRBV11-2, the J gene TRBJ2-1, with D perhaps matching TRBD2 (6 bases). Source material: peripheral blood. The CDR3 nucleotides read TGTGCCAGCAACCTCCGGGGGAGATACGAGCAGTTCTTC. Amino acids: CASNLRGRYEQFF.